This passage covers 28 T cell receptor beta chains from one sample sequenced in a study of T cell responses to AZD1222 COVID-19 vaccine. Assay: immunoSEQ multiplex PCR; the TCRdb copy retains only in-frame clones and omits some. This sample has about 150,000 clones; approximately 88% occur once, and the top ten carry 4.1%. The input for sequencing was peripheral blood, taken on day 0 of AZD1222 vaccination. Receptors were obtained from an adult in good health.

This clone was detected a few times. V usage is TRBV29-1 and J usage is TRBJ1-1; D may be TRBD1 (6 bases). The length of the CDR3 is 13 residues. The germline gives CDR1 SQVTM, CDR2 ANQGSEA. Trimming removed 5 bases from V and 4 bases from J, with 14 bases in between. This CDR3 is CSVRQGKITEAFF. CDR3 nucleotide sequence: TGCAGCGTTAGGCAGGGGAAAATCACTGAAGCTTTCTTT.

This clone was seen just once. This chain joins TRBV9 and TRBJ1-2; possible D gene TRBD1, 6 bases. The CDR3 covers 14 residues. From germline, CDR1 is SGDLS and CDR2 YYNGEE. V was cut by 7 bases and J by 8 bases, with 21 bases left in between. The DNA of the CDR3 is TGTGCCAGCTCCTCGGTGGGGGCGCAGAGAGGCTACACCTTC. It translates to CASSSVGAQRGYTF. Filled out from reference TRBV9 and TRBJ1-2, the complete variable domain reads DSGVTQTPKHLITATGQRVTLRCSPRSGDLSVYWYQQSLDQGLQFLIQYYNGEERAKGNILERFSAQQFPDLHSELNLSSLELGDSALYFCASSSVGAQRGYTFGSGTRLTVV.

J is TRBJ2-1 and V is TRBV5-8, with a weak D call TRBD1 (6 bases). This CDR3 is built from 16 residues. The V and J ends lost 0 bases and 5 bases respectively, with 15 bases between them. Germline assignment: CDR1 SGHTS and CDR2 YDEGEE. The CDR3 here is CASSLGGLTYNNEQFF. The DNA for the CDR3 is TGTGCCAGCAGCTTGGGGGGGCTTACCTACAACAATGAGCAGTTCTTC.

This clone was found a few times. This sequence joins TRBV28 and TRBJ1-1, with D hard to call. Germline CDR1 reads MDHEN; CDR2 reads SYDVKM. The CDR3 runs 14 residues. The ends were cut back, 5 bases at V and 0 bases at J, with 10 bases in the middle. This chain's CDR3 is CASSPHVMNTEAFF. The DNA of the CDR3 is TGTGCCAGCAGTCCTCACGTGATGAACACTGAAGCTTTCTTT.

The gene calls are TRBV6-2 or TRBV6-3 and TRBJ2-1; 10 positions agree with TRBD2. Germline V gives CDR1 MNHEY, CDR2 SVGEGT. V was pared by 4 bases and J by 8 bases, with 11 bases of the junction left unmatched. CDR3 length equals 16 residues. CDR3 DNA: TGTGCCAGCAGTTTGGGCCTAGCGGGGGCGGAGGATGAGCAGTTCTTC. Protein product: CASSLGLAGAEDEQFF.

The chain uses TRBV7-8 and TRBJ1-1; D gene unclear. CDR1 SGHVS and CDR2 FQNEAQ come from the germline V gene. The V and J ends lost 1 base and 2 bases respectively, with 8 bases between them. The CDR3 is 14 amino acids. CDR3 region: CASSLGEANTEAFF. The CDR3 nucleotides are TGTGCCAGCAGCTTAGGGGAAGCTAACACTGAAGCTTTCTTT. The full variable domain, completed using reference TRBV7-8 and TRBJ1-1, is GAGVSQSPRYKVAKRGQDVALRCDPISGHVSLFWYQQALGQGPEFLTYFQNEAQLDKSGLPSDRFFAERPEGSVSTLKIQRTQQEDSAVYLCASSLGEANTEAFFGQGTRLTVV.

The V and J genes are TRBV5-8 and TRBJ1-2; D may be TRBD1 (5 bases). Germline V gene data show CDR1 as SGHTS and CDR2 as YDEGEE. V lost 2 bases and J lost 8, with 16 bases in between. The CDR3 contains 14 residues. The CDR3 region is CASSFMRGLRGYTF. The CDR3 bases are TGTGCCAGCAGCTTTATGAGGGGTCTTCGGGGCTACACCTTC.

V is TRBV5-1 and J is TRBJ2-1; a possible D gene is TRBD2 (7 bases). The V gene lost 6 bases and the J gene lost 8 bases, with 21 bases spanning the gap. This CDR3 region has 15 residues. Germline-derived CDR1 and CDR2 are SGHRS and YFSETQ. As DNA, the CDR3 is TGCGCCAGCACCCTGGGGGGGGGCCGCGTGGATGAGCAGTTCTTC. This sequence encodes CASTLGGGRVDEQFF.

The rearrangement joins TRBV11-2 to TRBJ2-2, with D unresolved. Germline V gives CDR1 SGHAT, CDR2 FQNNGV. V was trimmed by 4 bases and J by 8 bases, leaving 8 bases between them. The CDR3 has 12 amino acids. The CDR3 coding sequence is TGTGCCAGCAGCTCCGGTGGGGGGGAGCTGTTTTTT. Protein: CASSSGGGELFF.

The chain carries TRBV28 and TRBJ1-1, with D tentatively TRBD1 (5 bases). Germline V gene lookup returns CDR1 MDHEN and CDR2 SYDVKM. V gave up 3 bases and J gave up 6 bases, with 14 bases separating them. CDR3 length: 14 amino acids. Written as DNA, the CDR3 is TGTGCCAGCAGTTTGTGGGTTTGGGGGGCTGAAGCTTTCTTT. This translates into CASSLWVWGAEAFF.

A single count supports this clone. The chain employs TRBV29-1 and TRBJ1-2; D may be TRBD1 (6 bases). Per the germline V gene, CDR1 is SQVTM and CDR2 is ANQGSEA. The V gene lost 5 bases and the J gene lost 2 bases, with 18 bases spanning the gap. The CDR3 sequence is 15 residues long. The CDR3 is CSVLPEMTGNYGYTF. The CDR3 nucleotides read TGCAGCGTTTTACCGGAAATGACAGGAAACTATGGCTACACCTTC.

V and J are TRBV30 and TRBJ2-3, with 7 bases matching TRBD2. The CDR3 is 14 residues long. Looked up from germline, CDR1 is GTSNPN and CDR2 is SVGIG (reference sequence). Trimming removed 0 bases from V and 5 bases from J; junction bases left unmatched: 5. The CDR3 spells CAWSVGGAIDTQYF. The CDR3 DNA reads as TGTGCCTGGAGTGTGGGAGGGGCTATAGATACGCAGTATTTT.

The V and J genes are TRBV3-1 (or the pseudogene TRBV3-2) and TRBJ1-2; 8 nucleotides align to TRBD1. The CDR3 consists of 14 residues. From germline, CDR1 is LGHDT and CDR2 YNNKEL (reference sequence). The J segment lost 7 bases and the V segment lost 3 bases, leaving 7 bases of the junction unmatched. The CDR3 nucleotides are TGTGCCAGCAGCCACACAACCGGACAGGGTGGCTACACCTTC. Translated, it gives CASSHTTGQGGYTF.

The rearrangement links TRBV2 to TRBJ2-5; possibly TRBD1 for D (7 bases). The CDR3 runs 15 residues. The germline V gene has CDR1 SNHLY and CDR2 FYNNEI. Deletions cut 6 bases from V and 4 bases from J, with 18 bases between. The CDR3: CASRTGTLGGETQYF. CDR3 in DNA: TGTGCCAGCAGGACAGGGACCCTGGGGGGAGAGACCCAGTACTTC.

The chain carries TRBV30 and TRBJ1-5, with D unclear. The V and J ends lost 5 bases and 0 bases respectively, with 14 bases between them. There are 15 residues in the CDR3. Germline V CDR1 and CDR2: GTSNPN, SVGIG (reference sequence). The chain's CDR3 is CAWSRLGGSNQPQHF. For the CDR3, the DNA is TGTGCCTGGTCCCGACTCGGCGGTAGCAATCAGCCCCAGCATTTT.

CDR3 coding DNA: TGTGCCAGCAGCCAGAGACTAGCCGGGACAGATACGCAGTATTTT. Its protein is CASSQRLAGTDTQYF. This sequence joins TRBV3-1 (or the pseudogene TRBV3-2) and TRBJ2-3, with 7 positions matching TRBD2. The ends lost 3 bases at V and 3 bases at J; junction bases unmatched: 6. From germline, CDR1 is LGHDT and CDR2 YNNKEL (reference sequence). The CDR3 sequence is 15 residues long.

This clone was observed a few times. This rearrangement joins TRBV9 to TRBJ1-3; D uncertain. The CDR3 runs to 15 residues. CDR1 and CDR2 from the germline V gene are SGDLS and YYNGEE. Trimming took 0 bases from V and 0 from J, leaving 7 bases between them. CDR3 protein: CASSVGASSGNTIYF. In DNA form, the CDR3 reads TGTGCCAGCAGCGTAGGGGCGAGCTCTGGAAACACCATATATTTT.

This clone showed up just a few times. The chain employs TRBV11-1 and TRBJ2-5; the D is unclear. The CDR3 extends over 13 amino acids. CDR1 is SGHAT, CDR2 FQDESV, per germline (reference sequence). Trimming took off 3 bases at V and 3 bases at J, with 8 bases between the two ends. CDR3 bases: TGTGCCAGCAGCTTTCGTGGTGAAGAGACCCAGTACTTC. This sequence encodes CASSFRGEETQYF.

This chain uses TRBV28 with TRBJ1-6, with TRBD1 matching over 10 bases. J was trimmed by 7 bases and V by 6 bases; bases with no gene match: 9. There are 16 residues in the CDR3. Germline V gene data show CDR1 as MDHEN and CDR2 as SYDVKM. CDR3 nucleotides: TGTGCCAGCAGCACCCCCACGGGACAGGGGAATTCACCCCTCCACTTT. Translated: CASSTPTGQGNSPLHF.

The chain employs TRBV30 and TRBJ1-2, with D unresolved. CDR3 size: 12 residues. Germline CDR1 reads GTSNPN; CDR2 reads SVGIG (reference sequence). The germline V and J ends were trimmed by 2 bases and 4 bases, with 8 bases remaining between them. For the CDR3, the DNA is TGTGCCTGGAGTCCCCTCCTCTATGGCTACACCTTC. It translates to CAWSPLLYGYTF.

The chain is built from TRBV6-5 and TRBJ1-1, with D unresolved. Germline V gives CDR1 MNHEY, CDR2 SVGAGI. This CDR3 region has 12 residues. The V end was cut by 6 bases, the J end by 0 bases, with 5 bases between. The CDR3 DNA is TGTGCCAGCAGCCACCTGAACACTGAAGCTTTCTTT. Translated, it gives CASSHLNTEAFF.

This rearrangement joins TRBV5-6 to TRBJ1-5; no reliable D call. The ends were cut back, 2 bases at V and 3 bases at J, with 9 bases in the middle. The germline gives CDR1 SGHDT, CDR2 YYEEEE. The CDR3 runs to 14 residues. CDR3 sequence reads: CASSLEGPNQPQHF. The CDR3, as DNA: TGTGCCAGCAGCTTAGAAGGGCCCAATCAGCCCCAGCATTTT.

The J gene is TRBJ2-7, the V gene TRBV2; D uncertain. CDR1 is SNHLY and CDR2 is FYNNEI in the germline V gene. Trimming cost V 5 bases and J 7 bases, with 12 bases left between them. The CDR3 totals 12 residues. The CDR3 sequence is CASSTVLGEQYF. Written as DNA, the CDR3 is TGTGCCAGCAGTACCGTTCTGGGGGAGCAGTACTTC. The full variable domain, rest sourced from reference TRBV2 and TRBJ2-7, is EPEVTQTPSHQVTQMGQEVILRCVPISNHLYFYWYRQILGQKVEFLVSFYNNEISEKSEIFDDQFSVERPDGSNFTLKIRSTKLEDSAMYFCASSTVLGEQYFGPGTRLTVT.

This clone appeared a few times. The CDR3 DNA is TGTGCCAGCAGCGTTTTGGGGAACACTGAAGCTTTCTTT. Amino acids: CASSVLGNTEAFF. The chain carries TRBV9 and TRBJ1-1; D gene uncertain. The CDR3 has 13 amino acids. Germline V gene data show CDR1 as SGDLS and CDR2 as YYNGEE. The ends were cut back, 2 bases at V and 1 base at J, with 6 bases in the middle.

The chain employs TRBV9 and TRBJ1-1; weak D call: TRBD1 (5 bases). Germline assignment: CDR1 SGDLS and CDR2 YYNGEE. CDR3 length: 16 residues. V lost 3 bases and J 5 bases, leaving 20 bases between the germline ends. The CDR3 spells CASSDKPGLGKTEAFF. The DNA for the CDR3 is TGTGCCAGCAGCGACAAGCCGGGGCTAGGAAAGACTGAAGCTTTCTTT.

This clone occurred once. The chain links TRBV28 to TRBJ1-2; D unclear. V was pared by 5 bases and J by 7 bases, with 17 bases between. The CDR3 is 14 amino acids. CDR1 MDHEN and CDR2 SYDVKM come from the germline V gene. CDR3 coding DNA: TGTGCCAGCAGTCCGACCGCAGGCTCCGGTGGCTACACCTTC. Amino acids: CASSPTAGSGGYTF.

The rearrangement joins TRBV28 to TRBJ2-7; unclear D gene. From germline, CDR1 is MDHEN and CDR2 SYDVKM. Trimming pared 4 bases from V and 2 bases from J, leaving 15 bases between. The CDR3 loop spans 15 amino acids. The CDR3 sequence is CASSSQRIPTYEQYF. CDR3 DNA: TGTGCCAGCAGTTCTCAGAGGATACCGACCTACGAGCAGTACTTC.

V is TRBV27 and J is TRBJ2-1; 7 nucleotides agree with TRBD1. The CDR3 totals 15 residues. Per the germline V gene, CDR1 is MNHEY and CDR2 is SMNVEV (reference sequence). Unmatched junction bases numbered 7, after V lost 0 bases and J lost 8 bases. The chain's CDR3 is CASSLSYRGKDEQFF. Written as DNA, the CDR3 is TGTGCCAGCAGTTTATCGTACAGGGGAAAGGATGAGCAGTTCTTC.